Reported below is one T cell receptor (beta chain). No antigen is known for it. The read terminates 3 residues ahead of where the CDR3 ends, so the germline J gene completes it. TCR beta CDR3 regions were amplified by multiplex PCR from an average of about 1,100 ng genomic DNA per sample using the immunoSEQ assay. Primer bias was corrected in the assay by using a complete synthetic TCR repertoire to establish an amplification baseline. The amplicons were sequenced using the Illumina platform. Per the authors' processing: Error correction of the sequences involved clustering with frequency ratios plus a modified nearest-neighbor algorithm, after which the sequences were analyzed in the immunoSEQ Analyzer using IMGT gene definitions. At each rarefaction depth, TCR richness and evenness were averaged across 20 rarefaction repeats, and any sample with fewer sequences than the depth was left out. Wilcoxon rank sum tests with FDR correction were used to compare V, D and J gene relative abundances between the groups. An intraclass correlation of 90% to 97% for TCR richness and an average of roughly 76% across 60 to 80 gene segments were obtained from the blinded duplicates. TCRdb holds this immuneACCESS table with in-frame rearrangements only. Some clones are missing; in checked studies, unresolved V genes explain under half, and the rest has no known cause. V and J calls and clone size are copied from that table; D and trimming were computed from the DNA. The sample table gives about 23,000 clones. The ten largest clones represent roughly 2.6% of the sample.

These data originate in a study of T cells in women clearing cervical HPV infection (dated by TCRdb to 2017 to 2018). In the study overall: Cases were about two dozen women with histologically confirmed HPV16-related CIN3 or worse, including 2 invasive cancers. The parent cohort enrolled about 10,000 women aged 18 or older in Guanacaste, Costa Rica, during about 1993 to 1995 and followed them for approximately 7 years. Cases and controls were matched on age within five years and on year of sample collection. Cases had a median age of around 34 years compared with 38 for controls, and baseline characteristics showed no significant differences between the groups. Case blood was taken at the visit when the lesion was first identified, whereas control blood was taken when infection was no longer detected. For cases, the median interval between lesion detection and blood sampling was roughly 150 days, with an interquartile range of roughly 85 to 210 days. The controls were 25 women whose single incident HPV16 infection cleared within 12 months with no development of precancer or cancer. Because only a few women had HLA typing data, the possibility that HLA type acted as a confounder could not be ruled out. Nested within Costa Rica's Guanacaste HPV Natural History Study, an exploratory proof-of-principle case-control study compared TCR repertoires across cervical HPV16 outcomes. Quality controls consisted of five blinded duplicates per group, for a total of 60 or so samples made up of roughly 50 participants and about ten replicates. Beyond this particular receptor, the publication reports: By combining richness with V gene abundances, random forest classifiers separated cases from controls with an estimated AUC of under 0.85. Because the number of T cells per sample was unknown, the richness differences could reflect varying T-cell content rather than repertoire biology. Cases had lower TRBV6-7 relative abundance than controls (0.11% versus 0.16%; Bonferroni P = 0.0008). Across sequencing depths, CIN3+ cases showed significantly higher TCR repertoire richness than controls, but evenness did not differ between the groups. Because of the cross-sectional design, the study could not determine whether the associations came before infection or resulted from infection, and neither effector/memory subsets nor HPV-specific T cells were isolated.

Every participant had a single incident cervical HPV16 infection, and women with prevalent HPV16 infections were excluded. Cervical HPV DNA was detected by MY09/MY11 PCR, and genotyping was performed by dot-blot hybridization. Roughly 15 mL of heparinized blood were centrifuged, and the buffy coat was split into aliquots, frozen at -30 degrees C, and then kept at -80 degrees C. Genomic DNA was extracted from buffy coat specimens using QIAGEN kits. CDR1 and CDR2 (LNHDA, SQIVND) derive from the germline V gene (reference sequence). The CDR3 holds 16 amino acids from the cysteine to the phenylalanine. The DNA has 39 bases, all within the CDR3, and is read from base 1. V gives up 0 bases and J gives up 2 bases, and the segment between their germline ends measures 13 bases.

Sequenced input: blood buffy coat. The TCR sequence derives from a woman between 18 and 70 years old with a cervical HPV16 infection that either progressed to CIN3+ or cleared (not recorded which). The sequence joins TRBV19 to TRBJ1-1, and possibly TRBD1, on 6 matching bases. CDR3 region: CASSIDGGGENTEAFF. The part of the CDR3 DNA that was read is TGTGCCAGTAGTATAGACGGGGGGGGCGAAAACACTGAA.